The TCR beta chain described here comes from a study of cytomegalovirus exposure and HLA in healthy donors. Whole-study context: A later analysis reported the 120 or so validation repertoires used the same platform as the roughly 700 first-cohort repertoires.

Assay used: immunoSEQ multiplex PCR; TCRdb lists only in-frame clones, some missing. The sample yields hundreds of thousands of clones, 86% seen once. Overall study results and limits: Cytomegalovirus status was reportedly diagnosed by the classifier with high specificity and sensitivity. Researchers reported that a few CMV-associated chains were confirmed in vitro as CMV antigen-specific.

As for this clone: The antigen remains unidentified.

Germline V lookup: CDR1 SGHRS, CDR2 YFSETQ. V shed 6 bases and J shed 4 bases, with 22 bases lying between them. The CDR3 has 16 amino acids. This receptor was obtained from a woman aged 18-29 years in good health and CMV-seronegative. Sequenced input: PBMCs. The V gene is TRBV5-1, the J gene TRBJ1-2, with D perhaps matching TRBD1 (5 bases). The CDR3 loop is CASTLDAGREAYGYTF. The CDR3 DNA reads TGCGCCAGCACCCTCGACGCGGGCAGGGAGGCCTATGGCTACACCTTC.